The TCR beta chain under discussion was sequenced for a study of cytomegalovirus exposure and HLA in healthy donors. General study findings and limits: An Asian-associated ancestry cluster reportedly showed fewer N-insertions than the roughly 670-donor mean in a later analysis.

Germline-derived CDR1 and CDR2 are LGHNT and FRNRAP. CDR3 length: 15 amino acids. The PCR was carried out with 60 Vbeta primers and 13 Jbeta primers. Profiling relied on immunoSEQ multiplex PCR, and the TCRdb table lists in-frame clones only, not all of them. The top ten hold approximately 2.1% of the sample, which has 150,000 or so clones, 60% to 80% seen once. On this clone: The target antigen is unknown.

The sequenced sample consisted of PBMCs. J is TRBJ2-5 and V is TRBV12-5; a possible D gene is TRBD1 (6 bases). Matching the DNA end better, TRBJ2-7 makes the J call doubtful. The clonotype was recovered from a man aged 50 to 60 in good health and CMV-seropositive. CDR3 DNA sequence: TGTGCTAGTGGTACCCAACTGCAGGGGTTAGGCGAGCAGTACTTC. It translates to CASGTQLQGLGEQYF.